The clone carrying this TCR beta chain was counted a few times. The antigen is unknown. These data are taken from a study of T-cell memory formation after mild COVID-19. Study information: The study found TCR clusters largely donor specific. Study-level results: Contracting CD4+ clones lay largely in CM and EM, with CD8+ ones residing in EMRA. The finding that pre-infection memory included some responding clones suggested that cross-reactive memory joined. Whereas later expanders leaned CD4+, clones contracting day 15 to 85 showed a balanced CD4/CD8 makeup.

One entry per CDR3 protein results from TCRdb running MiXCR on the 5' RACE reads. The sample has under 700,000 distinct CDR3 sequences, around 21% seen once. The source is an adult woman who had mild COVID-19 (a few samples of this study predate the infection). Cell type and time point are not known. Sample: PBMCs or a T cell subset sorted from them (not recorded which).

The CDR3, as DNA: TGTGCCAGCAGCTGGACAAGAAGGAACACTGAAGCTTTCTTT. This translates into CASSWTRRNTEAFF. The V and J genes are TRBV12-3 or TRBV12-4 and TRBJ1-1; perhaps TRBD1 as D (5 bases). V lost 6 bases and J lost 1, with 12 bases in between. The CDR3 contains 14 residues.